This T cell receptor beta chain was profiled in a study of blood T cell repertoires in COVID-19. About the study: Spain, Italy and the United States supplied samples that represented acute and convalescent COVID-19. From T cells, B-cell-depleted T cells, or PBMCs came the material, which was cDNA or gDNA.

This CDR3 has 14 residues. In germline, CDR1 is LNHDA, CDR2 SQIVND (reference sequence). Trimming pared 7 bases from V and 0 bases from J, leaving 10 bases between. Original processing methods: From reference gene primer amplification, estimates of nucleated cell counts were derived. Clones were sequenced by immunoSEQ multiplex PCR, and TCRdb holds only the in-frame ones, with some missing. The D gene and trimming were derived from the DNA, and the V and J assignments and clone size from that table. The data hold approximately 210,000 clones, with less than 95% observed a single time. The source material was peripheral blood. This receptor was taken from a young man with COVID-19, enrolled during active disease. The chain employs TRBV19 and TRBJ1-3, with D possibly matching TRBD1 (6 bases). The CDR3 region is CASNPDSSGNTIYF. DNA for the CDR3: TGTGCCAGTAACCCGGACAGCTCTGGAAACACCATATATTTT.